The 22 T cell receptor beta chains reported below all come from one sample, sequenced in a study of blood T cell repertoires in COVID-19. The assay was immunoSEQ multiplex PCR, and TCRdb's table has in-frame clones only and misses some. This sample yields over 75,000 clones, of which around four fifths are seen a single time; approximately 34% belongs to the top ten. Input material: peripheral blood. The receptors here all came from a woman over 75 with active or convalescent COVID-19.

The chain uses TRBV4-3 and TRBJ1-2; TRBD1 might be the D (5 bases). The CDR3 runs to 15 residues. Germline CDR1 is LGHNA and CDR2 is YSLEER. V was trimmed by 0 bases and J by 8 bases, leaving 16 bases between them. The CDR3 protein is CASSQDRGIPEGYTF. The CDR3 nucleotides read TGCGCCAGCAGCCAAGACCGGGGGATTCCTGAAGGCTACACCTTC.

The chain couples TRBV7-2 to TRBJ1-1, with D maybe TRBD1 (6 bases). Trimming cost V 6 bases and J 0 bases, with 11 bases left between them. This CDR3 contains 14 residues. The germline V gene encodes CDR1 SGHTA and CDR2 FQGNSA. CDR3 in amino acids: CASSPQGLNTEAFF. CDR3 nucleotides: TGTGCCAGCAGTCCACAGGGACTGAACACTGAAGCTTTCTTT.

The chain has TRBV7-9 and TRBJ2-4, with a tentative D call TRBD2 (6 bases). Trimming stripped 2 bases from V and 7 bases from J, with 12 bases between. There are 14 residues in the CDR3. The germline V gene encodes CDR1 SEHNR and CDR2 FQNEAQ (reference sequence). CDR3 DNA sequence: TGTGCCAGCAGCTTATTGGAGGGTCTGAACATTCAGTACTTC. Translating it yields CASSLLEGLNIQYF.

This clone was found once. This chain connects TRBV7-3 to TRBJ2-7; 8 bases are shared with TRBD1. The ends lost 4 bases at V and 4 bases at J; junction bases unmatched: 9. The CDR3 covers 15 residues. CDR1 SGHTA and CDR2 FQGTGA come from the germline V gene. DNA of the CDR3: TGTGCCAGCAGCTCCTTCACAGGGGGTTTTTACGAGCAGTACTTC. Its protein product is CASSSFTGGFYEQYF.

The V call is TRBV13, the J call TRBJ1-2, with 8 bases fitting TRBD1. The CDR3 is made up of 15 amino acids. From germline, CDR1 is PRHDT and CDR2 FYEKMQ (reference sequence). Trimming cost V 4 bases and J 5 bases; bases outside gene matches: 9. CDR3 sequence: CASSSRDRSFYGYTF. The DNA for the CDR3 is TGTGCCAGCAGCTCCCGGGACAGGTCTTTTTATGGCTACACCTTC.

The rearrangement joins TRBV7-9 to TRBJ1-2, with a tentative D call TRBD1 (6 bases). V shed 7 bases and J shed 4 bases, with 16 bases lying between them. CDR1 and CDR2 from the germline V gene are SEHNR and FQNEAQ (reference sequence). The CDR3 covers 14 residues. As DNA, the CDR3 is TGTGCCAGCAATCTAGGGGGGGTGGCCTATGGCTACACCTTC. It translates to CASNLGGVAYGYTF.

This clone was observed a single time. The V gene is TRBV15, the J gene TRBJ1-2; 8 bases map to TRBD1. CDR1 LNHNV and CDR2 YYDKDF come from the germline V gene (reference sequence). The CDR3 spans 16 residues. Trimming cost V 1 base and J 8 bases; bases outside gene matches: 12. DNA of the CDR3: TGTGCCACCAGCAGAGCCCCATCGACAGGGGCGGGGGGCTACACCTTC. This sequence encodes CATSRAPSTGAGGYTF. Together with reference TRBV15 and TRBJ1-2, the CDR3 gives the full variable domain: DAMVIQNPRYQVTQFGKPVTLSCSQTLNHNVMYWYQQKSSQAPKLLFHYYDKDFNNEADTPDNFQSRRPNTSFCFLDIRSPGLGDTAMYLCATSRAPSTGAGGYTFGSGTRLTVV.

This clone has more than one count but fewer than ten. The chain has TRBV19 and TRBJ2-3, with 7 positions matching TRBD1. V was pared by 4 bases and J by 5 bases, with 3 bases of the junction left unmatched. Germline CDR1 is LNHDA and CDR2 is SQIVND (reference sequence). The CDR3 spans 13 residues. CDR3 region: CASSRGQEDTQYF. CDR3 in DNA: TGTGCCAGTAGTAGAGGACAGGAAGATACGCAGTATTTT.

This chain links TRBV19 with TRBJ1-1, with D maybe TRBD1 (5 bases). Trimming took off 4 bases at V and 12 bases at J, with 15 bases between the two ends. The CDR3 extends over 12 amino acids. CDR1 is LNHDA, CDR2 SQIVND, per germline (reference sequence). Here the CDR3 reads CASSRGGMLTFF. The CDR3 nucleotides read TGTGCCAGTAGTAGGGGGGGAATGTTGACTTTCTTT.

The V gene is TRBV11-2, the J gene TRBJ2-1; 11 bases match TRBD1. The CDR3 is made up of 15 amino acids. The germline V gene has CDR1 SGHAT and CDR2 FQNNGV. V lost 1 base, J lost 5 bases, and 1 base stayed unmatched. This CDR3 reads CASSLGTGGNNEQFF. The CDR3 DNA reads as TGTGCCAGCAGCTTAGGGACAGGGGGCAACAATGAGCAGTTCTTC.

The chain uses TRBV7-2 and TRBJ2-7; no firm D call. Trimming took 0 bases from V and 5 from J, leaving 5 bases between them. The CDR3 is made up of 12 amino acids. The germline V gene encodes CDR1 SGHTA and CDR2 FQGNSA. The CDR3, as DNA: TGTGCCAGCAGCTTAGCTCTCCACGAGCAGTACTTC. This translates into CASSLALHEQYF.

The V gene is TRBV25-1, the J gene TRBJ1-5, with 8 nucleotides matching TRBD1. The CDR3 contains 13 residues. Unmatched junction bases numbered 5, after V lost 8 bases and J lost 5 bases. CDR1 MGHDK and CDR2 SYGVNS come from the germline V gene. CDR3 DNA sequence: TGTGCCAGCCGACAGGGGTTAGATCAGCCCCAGCATTTT. This encodes CASRQGLDQPQHF.

This clone was seen a few times. The V gene is TRBV9, the J gene TRBJ1-1; no clear D. The germline gives CDR1 SGDLS, CDR2 YYNGEE. The CDR3 runs to 13 residues. Trimming took 0 bases from V and 4 from J, leaving 7 bases between them. This chain's CDR3 is CASSVELGTEAFF. CDR3 nucleotides: TGTGCCAGCAGCGTAGAGCTTGGCACTGAAGCTTTCTTT.

This chain links TRBV10-3 with TRBJ2-3; possibly TRBD2 for D (6 bases). This CDR3 region has 13 residues. The germline V and J ends were trimmed by 4 bases and 2 bases, with 7 bases remaining between them. The germline CDR1 and CDR2 sequences are ENHRY and SYGVKD. CDR3 bases: TGTGCCATCAGTGGACTAGACACAGATACGCAGTATTTT. This translates into CAISGLDTDTQYF.

The V call is TRBV6-2 or TRBV6-3, the J call TRBJ2-5; D is possibly TRBD2 (6 bases). Germline CDR1 and CDR2: MNHEY and SVGEGT. This CDR3 contains 16 residues. Between the trimmed V and J ends, which lost 5 bases and 1 base, there was a span of 17 bases. CDR3 protein: CASSTRLAGSQETQYF. In DNA, the CDR3 is TGTGCCAGCAGTACGCGCCTGGCGGGGAGCCAAGAGACCCAGTACTTC.

This clone was seen a handful of times. The V and J genes are TRBV5-1 and TRBJ2-1; maybe TRBD2 (6 bases). The ends were cut back, 0 bases at V and 10 bases at J, with 14 bases in the middle. Germline V gives CDR1 SGHRS, CDR2 YFSETQ. The CDR3 has 14 residues. CDR3 in amino acids: CASSLGSGWSEQFF. The CDR3 DNA reads as TGCGCCAGCAGCTTGGGGAGCGGGTGGTCGGAGCAGTTCTTC.

The gene calls are TRBV5-1 and TRBJ2-3; 9 bases align to TRBD1. This CDR3 has 15 residues. Trimming removed 4 bases from V and 4 bases from J; junction bases left unmatched: 7. CDR1 and CDR2 (germline): SGHRS, YFSETQ. The CDR3 DNA sequence: TGCGCCAGCAGCAGATGGGACAGGGATGCAGATACGCAGTATTTT. Its translation: CASSRWDRDADTQYF.

V and J are TRBV3-1 (or the pseudogene TRBV3-2) and TRBJ1-2; 10 nucleotides align to TRBD1. The germline CDR1 and CDR2 sequences are LGHDT and YNNKEL (reference sequence). The CDR3 totals 22 residues. Germline trimming cut 1 base from V and 0 bases from J; bases unmatched to any gene: 20. The CDR3 nucleotides read TGTGCCAGCAGCCAAGTTCCAAAACATAAGAGACAGGGGGCGGCGGCTAACTATGGCTACACCTTC. Protein sequence: CASSQVPKHKRQGAAANYGYTF.

The V gene is TRBV7-2, the J gene TRBJ1-5; D may be TRBD1 (6 bases). Trimming took off 4 bases at V and 4 bases at J, with 20 bases between the two ends. The CDR3 is made up of 17 amino acids. The germline gives CDR1 SGHTA, CDR2 FQGNSA. The CDR3 bases are TGTGCCAGCAGCTCGGAGCACGGACAGCGTCGAAATCAGCCCCAGCATTTT. Its protein product is CASSSEHGQRRNQPQHF.

The chain links TRBV6-5 to TRBJ2-2; D gene unclear. Germline values: CDR1 MNHEY, CDR2 SVGAGI. V was clipped by 4 bases and J by 4 bases, with 10 bases between them. CDR3 length equals 14 residues. The CDR3 DNA is TGTGCCAGCAGTTCACGACTGTCCACCGGGGAGCTGTTTTTT. It codes for CASSSRLSTGELFF.

This clone was seen more than once but under ten times. This CDR3 reads CASSQTSDRGLEQYF. In DNA, the CDR3 is TGTGCCAGCAGCCAAACCAGTGACAGGGGCCTCGAGCAGTACTTC. The V call is TRBV3-1 (or the pseudogene TRBV3-2), the J call TRBJ2-7; 8 nucleotides align to TRBD1. Germline CDR1 reads LGHDT; CDR2 reads YNNKEL (reference sequence). The CDR3 length is 15 residues. J gave up 6 bases and V 2 bases, and 9 bases lay outside the gene matches.

The chain carries TRBV2 and TRBJ1-1, with D possibly being TRBD1 (5 bases). The CDR3 sequence is 13 residues long. V was cut by 6 bases and J by 1 base, with 9 bases left in between. The germline V gene has CDR1 SNHLY and CDR2 FYNNEI. This CDR3 is CASSGHSNTEAFF. The CDR3 nucleotides read TGTGCCAGCAGCGGACATTCGAACACTGAAGCTTTCTTT.